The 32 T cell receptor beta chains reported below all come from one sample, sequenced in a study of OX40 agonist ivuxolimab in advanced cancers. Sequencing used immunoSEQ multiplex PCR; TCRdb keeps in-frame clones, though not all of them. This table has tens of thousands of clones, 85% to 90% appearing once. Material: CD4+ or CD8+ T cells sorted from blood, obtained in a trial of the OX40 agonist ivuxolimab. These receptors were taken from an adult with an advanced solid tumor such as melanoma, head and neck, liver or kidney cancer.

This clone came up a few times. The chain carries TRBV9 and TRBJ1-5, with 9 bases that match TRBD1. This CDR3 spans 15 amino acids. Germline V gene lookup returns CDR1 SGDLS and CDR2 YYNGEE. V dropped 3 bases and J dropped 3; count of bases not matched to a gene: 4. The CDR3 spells CASSAGTGTNQPQHF. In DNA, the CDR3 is TGTGCCAGCAGCGCTGGGACAGGGACCAATCAGCCCCAGCATTTT. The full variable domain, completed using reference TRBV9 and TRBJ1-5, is DSGVTQTPKHLITATGQRVTLRCSPRSGDLSVYWYQQSLDQGLQFLIQYYNGEERAKGNILERFSAQQFPDLHSELNLSSLELGDSALYFCASSAGTGTNQPQHFGDGTRLSIL.

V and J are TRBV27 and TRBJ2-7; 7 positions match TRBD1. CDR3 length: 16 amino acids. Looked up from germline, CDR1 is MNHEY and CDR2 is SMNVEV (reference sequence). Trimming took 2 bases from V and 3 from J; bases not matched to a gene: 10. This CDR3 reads CASSLRRQGVIYEQYF. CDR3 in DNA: TGTGCCAGCAGTTTACGTCGGCAGGGGGTAATCTACGAGCAGTACTTC.

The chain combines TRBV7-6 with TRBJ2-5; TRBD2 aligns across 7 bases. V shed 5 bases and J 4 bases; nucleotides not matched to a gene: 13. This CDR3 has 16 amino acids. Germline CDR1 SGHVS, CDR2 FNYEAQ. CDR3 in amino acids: CASSPQAAGVGETQYF. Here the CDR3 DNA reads TGTGCCAGCAGCCCCCAGGCGGCGGGGGTTGGAGAGACCCAGTACTTC.

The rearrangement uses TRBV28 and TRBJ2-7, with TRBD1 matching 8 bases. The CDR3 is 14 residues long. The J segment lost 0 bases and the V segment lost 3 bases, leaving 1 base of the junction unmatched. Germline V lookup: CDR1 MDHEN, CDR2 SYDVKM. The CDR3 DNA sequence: TGTGCCAGCAGTTTCACAGGGGGCTCCTACGAGCAGTACGTC. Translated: CASSFTGGSYEQYV.

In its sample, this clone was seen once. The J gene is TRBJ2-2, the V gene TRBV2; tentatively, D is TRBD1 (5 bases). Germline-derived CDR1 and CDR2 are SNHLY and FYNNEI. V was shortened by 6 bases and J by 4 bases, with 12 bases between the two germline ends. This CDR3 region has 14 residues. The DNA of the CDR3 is TGTGCCAGCAGAGTCCTACAGGTCACCGGGGAGCTGTTTTTT. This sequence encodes CASRVLQVTGELFF.

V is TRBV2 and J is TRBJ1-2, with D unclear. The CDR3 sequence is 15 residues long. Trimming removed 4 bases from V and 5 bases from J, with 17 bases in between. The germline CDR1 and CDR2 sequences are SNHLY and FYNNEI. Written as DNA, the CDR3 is TGTGCCAGCAGTGTTGGGGAGAGAGGAGGTTATGGCTACACCTTC. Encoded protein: CASSVGERGGYGYTF.

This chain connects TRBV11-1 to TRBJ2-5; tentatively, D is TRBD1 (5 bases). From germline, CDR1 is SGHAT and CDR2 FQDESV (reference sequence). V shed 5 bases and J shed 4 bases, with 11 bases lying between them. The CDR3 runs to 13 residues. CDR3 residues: CASSPRTLETQYF. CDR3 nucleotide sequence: TGTGCCAGCAGCCCAAGGACACTAGAGACCCAGTACTTC.

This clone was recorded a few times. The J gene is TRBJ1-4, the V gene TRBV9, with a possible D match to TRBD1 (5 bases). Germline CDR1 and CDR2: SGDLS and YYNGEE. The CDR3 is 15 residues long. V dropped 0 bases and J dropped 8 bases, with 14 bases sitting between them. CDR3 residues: CASSVAGQMGEKLFF. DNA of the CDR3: TGTGCCAGCAGCGTAGCAGGACAAATGGGCGAAAAACTGTTTTTT.

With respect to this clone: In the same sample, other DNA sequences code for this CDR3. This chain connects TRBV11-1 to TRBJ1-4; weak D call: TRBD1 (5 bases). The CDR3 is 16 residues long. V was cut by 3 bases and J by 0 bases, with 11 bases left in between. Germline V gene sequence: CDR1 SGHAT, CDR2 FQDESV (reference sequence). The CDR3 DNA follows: TGTGCCAGCAGCTTTGGGCAGGGCGCAACTAATGAAAAACTGTTTTTT. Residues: CASSFGQGATNEKLFF.

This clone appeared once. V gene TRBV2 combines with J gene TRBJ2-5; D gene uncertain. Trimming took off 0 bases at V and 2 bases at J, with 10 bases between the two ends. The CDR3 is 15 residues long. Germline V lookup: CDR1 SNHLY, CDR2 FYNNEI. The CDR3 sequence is CASSEAPGSQETQYF. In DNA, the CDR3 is TGTGCCAGCAGTGAAGCGCCGGGCAGTCAAGAGACCCAGTACTTC.

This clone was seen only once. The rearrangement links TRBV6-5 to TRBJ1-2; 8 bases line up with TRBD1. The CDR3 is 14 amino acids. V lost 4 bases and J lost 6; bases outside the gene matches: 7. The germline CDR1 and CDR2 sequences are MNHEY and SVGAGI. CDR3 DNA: TGTGCCAGCAGTTCAACCGGACAGGGCAATGGCTACACCTTC. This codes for CASSSTGQGNGYTF.

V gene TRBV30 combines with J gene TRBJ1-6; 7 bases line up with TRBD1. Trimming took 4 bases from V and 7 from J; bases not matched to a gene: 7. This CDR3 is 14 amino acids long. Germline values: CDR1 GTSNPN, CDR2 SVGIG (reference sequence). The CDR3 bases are TGTGCCTGGACAATTTCCAGGGGGAATTCACCCCTCCACTTT. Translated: CAWTISRGNSPLHF.

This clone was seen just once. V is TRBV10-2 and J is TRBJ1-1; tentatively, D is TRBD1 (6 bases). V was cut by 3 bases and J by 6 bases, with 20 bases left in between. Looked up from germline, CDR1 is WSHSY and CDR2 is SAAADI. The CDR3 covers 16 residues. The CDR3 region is CASSDSGQSHHPEAFF. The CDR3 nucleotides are TGCGCCAGCAGTGACTCCGGACAGAGCCATCATCCTGAAGCTTTCTTT.

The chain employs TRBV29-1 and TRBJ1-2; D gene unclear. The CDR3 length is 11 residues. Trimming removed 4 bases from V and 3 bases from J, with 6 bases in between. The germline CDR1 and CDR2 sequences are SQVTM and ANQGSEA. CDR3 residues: CSVATDYGYTF. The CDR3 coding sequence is TGCAGCGTTGCAACGGACTATGGCTACACCTTC. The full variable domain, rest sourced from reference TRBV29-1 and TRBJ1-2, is SAVISQKPSRDICQRGTSLTIQCQVDSQVTMMFWYRQQPGQSLTLIATANQGSEATYESGFVIDKFPISRPNLTFSTLTVSNMSPEDSSIYLCSVATDYGYTFGSGTRLTVV.

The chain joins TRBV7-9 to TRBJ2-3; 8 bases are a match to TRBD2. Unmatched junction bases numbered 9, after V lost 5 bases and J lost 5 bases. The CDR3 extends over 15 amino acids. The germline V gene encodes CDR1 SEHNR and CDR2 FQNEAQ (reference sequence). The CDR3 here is CASSPPGLGGDTQYF. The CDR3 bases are TGTGCCAGCAGCCCTCCGGGACTAGGGGGAGATACGCAGTATTTT. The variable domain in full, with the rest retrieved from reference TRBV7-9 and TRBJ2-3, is DTGVSQNPRHKITKRGQNVTFRCDPISEHNRLYWYRQTLGQGPEFLTYFQNEAQLEKSRLLSDRFSAERPKGSFSTLEIQRTEQGDSAMYLCASSPPGLGGDTQYFGPGTRLTVL.

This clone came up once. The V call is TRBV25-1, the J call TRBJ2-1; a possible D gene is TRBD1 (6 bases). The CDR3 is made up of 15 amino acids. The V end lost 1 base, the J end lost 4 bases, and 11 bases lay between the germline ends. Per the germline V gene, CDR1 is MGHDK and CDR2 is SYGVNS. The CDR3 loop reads CASSESRTVYNEQFF. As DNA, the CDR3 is TGTGCCAGCAGTGAATCGAGGACAGTGTACAATGAGCAGTTCTTC. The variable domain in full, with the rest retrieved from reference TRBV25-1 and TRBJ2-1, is EADIYQTPRYLVIGTGKKITLECSQTMGHDKMYWYQQDPGMELHLIHYSYGVNSTEKGDLSSESTVSRIRTEHFPLTLESARPSHTSQYLCASSESRTVYNEQFFGPGTRLTVL.

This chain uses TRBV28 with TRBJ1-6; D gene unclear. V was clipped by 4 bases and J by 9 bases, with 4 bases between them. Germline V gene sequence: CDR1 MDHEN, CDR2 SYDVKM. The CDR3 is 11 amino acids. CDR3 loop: CASSSSSPLHF. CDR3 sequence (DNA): TGTGCCAGCAGTTCAAGTTCACCCCTCCACTTT.

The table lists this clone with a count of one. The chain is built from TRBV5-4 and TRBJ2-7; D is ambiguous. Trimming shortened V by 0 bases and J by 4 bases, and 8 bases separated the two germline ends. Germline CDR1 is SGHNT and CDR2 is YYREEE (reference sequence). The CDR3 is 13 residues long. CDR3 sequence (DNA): TGTGCCAGCAGCTTGGCCCTAGGATACGAGCAGTACTTC. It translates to CASSLALGYEQYF.

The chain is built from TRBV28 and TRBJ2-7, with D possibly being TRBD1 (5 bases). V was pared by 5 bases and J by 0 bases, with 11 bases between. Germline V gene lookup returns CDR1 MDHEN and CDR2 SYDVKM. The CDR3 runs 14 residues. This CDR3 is CASSDSPDSYEQYV. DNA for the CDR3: TGTGCCAGCAGTGACAGTCCGGACTCCTACGAGCAGTACGTC.

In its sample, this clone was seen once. The CDR3 loop reads CASSPNPRETQYF. DNA of the CDR3: TGTGCCAGCAGCCCAAACCCACGGGAGACCCAGTACTTC. The chain employs TRBV7-2 and TRBJ2-5; D is unclear. The V gene lost 5 bases and the J gene lost 5 bases, with 12 bases spanning the gap. This CDR3 has 13 residues. Germline V CDR1 and CDR2: SGHTA, FQGNSA.

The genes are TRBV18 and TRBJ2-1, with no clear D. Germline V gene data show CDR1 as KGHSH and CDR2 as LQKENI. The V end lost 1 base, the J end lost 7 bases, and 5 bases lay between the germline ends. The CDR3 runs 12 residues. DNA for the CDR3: TGTGCCAGCTCACCACGGGTTAATGAGCAGTTCTTC. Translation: CASSPRVNEQFF.

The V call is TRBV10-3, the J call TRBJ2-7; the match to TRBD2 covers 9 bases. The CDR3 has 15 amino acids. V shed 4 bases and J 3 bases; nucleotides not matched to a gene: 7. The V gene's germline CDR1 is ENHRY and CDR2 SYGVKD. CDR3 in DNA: TGTGCCATCAGTGGGAGTAGCGGGGGATACTACGAGCAGTACTTC. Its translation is CAISGSSGGYYEQYF.

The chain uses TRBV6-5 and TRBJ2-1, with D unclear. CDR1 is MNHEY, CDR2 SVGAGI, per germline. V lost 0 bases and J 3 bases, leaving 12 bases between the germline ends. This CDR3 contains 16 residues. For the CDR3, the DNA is TGTGCCAGCAGTTACTCCGCGGCGGACCGCTACAATGAGCAGTTCTTC. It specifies CASSYSAADRYNEQFF.

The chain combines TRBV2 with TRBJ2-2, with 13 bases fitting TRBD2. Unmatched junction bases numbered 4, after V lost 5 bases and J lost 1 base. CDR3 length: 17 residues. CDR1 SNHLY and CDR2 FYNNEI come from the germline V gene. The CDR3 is CASSRLAGGGNTGELFF. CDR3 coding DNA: TGTGCCAGCAGTCGACTAGCGGGGGGCGGGAACACCGGGGAGCTGTTTTTT.

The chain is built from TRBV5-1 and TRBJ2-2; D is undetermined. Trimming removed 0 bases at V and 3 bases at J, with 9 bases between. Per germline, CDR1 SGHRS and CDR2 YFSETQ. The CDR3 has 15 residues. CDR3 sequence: CASSLAREDTGELFF. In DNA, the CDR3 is TGCGCCAGCAGCTTGGCCAGAGAGGACACCGGGGAGCTGTTTTTT.

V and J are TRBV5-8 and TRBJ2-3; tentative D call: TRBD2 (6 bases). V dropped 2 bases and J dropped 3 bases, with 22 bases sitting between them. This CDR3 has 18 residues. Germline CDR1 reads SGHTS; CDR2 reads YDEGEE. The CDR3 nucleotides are TGTGCCAGCAGCTTCTCTCACAAACCGGGACTCGGGACAGATACGCAGTATTTT. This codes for CASSFSHKPGLGTDTQYF.

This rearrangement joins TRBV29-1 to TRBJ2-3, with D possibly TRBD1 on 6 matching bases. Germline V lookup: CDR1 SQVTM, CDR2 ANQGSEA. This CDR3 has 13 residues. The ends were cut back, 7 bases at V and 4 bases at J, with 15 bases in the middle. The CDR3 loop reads CSAGHSGADTQYF. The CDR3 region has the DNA TGCAGCGCCGGACATTCAGGGGCAGATACGCAGTATTTT.

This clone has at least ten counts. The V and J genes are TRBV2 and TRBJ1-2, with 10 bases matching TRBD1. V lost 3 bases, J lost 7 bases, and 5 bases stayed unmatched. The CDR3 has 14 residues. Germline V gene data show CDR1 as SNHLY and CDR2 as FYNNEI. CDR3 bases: TGTGCCAGCAGTGAGGTCGGGACAGGGGTTGGCTACACCTTC. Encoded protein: CASSEVGTGVGYTF.

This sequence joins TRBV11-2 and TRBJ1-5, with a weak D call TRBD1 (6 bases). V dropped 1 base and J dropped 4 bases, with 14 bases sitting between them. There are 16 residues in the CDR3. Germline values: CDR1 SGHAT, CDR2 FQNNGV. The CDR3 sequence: CASSLGVGGGNQPQHF. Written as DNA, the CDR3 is TGTGCCAGCAGCTTAGGAGTAGGGGGGGGGAATCAGCCCCAGCATTTT. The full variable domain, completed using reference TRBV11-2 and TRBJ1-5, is EAGVAQSPRYKIIEKRQSVAFWCNPISGHATLYWYQQILGQGPKLLIQFQNNGVVDDSQLPKDRFSAERLKGVDSTLKIQPAKLEDSAVYLCASSLGVGGGNQPQHFGDGTRLSIL.

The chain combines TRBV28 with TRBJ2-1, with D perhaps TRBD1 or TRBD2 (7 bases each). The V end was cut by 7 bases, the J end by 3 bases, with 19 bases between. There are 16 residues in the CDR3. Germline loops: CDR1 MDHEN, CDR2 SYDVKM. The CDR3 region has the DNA TGTGCCAGCACCGGACAGGTGTCGGGGGGCTACAATGAGCAGTTCTTC. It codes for CASTGQVSGGYNEQFF.

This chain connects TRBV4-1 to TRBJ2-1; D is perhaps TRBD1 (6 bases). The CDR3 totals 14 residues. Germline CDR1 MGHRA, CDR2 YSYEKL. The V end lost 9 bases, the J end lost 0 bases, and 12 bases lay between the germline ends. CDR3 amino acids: CASRTADSYNEQFF. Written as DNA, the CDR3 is TGCGCCAGTCGGACAGCCGACTCCTACAATGAGCAGTTCTTC.

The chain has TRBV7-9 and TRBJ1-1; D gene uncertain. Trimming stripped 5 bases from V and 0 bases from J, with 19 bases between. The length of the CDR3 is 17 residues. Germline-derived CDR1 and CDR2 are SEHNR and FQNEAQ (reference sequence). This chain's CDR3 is CASSTRIGRLLNTEAFF. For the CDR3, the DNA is TGTGCCAGCAGCACCCGAATTGGACGATTGCTGAACACTGAAGCTTTCTTT.